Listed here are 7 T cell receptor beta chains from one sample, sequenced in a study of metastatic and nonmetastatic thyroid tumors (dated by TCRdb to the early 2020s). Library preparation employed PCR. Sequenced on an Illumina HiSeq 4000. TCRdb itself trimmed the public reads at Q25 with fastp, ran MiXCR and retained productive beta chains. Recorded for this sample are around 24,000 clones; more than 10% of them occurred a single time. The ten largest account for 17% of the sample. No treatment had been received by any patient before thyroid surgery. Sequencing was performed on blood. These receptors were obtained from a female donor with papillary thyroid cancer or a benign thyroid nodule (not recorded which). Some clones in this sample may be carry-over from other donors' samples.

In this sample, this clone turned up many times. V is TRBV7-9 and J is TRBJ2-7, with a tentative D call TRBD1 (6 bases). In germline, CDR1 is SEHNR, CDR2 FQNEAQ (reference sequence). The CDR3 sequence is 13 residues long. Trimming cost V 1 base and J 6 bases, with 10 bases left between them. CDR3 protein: CASSLGGQREQYF. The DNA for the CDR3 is TGTGCCAGCAGCTTAGGAGGACAGCGCGAGCAGTACTTC.

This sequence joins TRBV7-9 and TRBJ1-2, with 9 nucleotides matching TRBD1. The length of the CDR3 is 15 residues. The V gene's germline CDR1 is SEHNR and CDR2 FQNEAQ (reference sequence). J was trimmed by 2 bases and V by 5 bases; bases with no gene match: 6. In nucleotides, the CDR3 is TGTGCCAGCAGCGAGGGACAGGGCTTAAACTATGGCTACACCTTC. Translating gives CASSEGQGLNYGYTF.

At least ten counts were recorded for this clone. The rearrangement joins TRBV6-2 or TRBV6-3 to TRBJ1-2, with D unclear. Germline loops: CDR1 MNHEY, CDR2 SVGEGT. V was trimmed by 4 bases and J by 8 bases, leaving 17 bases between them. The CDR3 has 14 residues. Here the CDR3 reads CASSSGRAFGGYTF. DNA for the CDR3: TGTGCCAGCAGTTCCGGGAGGGCGTTCGGGGGCTACACCTTC.

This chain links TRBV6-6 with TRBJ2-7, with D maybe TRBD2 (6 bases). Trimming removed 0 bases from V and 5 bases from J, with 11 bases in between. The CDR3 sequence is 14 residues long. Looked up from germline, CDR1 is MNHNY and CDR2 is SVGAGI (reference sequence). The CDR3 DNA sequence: TGTGCCAGCAGTTACTCTGGGGGGTGGGACGAGCAGTACTTC. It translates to CASSYSGGWDEQYF.

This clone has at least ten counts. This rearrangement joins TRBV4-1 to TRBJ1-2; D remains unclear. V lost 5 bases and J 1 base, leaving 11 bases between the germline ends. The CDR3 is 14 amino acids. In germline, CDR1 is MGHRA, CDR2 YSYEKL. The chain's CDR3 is CASSSLIVNYGYTF. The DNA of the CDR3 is TGCGCCAGCAGCTCCCTTATCGTTAACTATGGCTACACCTTC.

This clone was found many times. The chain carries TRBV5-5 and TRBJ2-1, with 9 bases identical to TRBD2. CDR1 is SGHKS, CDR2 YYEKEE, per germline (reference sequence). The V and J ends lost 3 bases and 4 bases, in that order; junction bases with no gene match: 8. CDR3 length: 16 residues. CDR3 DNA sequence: TGTGCCAGCAGCTCCCTGCTAGCGGGAAGTTACAATGAGCAGTTCTTC. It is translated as CASSSLLAGSYNEQFF.

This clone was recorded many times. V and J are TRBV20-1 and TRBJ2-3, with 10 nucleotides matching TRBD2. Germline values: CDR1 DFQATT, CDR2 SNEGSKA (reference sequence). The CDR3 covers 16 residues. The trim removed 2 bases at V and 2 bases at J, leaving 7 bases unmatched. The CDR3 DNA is TGCAGTGCTAGAATGGGAAGCGGGAGGGTCACAGATACGCAGTATTTT. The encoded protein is CSARMGSGRVTDTQYF.